This TCR beta chain was sequenced during a study of blood T cells in healthy people across ages. Overall study context: Roughly one uniquely barcoded beta molecule per two T cells was captured. Findings and limits, study-wide: Investigators viewed diversity estimates from one million T cells as underestimates, the study reported.

The germline V and J ends were trimmed by 2 bases and 4 bases, with 14 bases remaining between them. In germline, CDR1 is GTSNPN, CDR2 SVGIG (reference sequence). The CDR3 runs 14 residues. Healthy Caucasian individuals from Russia aged 6 to 90 served as donors. This clonotype was picked up a small number of times. Antigen unknown. With a J-beta primer mix and a sample-barcoded 5' primer, a second PCR ran about 7 to 11 cycles. Each cDNA molecule was tagged by a template-switch adaptor with 12 random nucleotides. One entry per CDR3 protein, called by TCRdb with MiXCR from the 5' RACE reads. The sample holds approximately 1.5 million distinct CDR3 sequences, roughly two fifths seen once.

Material for sequencing was blood. The gene calls are TRBV30 and TRBJ1-2, with D maybe TRBD1 (5 bases). This clonotype originated in a woman aged 18-30 years in good health. The CDR3 reads CAWSRAGSIYGYTF. The CDR3 nucleotides read TGTGCCTGGAGTAGGGCAGGGAGCATCTATGGCTACACCTTC.